This T cell receptor (beta chain) was observed in a study of blood T cell repertoires in COVID-19 (dated by TCRdb to between 2020 and 2021). Describing the broader study: Samples from collaborators originated in the United States, Italy and Spain and spanned both the acute and convalescent phases of COVID-19. The prospective study material was composed of cDNA or gDNA derived from T cells, B-cell-depleted T cells, or PBMCs. The dataset comprised deeply sampled blood TCRbeta repertoires from subjects exposed to, actively infected with, or recovered from COVID-19. The repertoires were released in a freely available public database intended as a resource for research on the immune response to SARS-CoV-2. The samples were drawn from two sources: the first 160 participants of the ongoing ImmuneRACE study, and 1,000 to 1,500 subjects contributed by 6 global collaborators. A de-identified subject ID, COVID-19 status, age in years and sex were almost always included in the sample metadata. Where available, HLA class I and class II types were obtained from metadata supplied by the sample provider rather than from assay-based typing. On the study overall, not on this receptor specifically: Clinical and demographic metadata were provided uncurated, with the amount varying by source and participant.

TCRbeta CDR3 regions were amplified from genomic DNA by means of the immunoSEQ Assay, a bias-controlled multiplex PCR. In the authors' own workflow: The number of nucleated cells in each sample was estimated from the amplification of reference gene primers within the assay. Sequence reads were collapsed and filtered to measure the absolute abundance of every unique TCRbeta CDR3 rearrangement. For each sample, productive Simpson clonality was calculated by taking the square root of Simpson's diversity index across productive rearrangements. In TCRdb, the immuneACCESS table is reduced to in-frame sequences with V and J assigned. These tables do not hold every clone; where another copy was compared, an unresolved V gene accounts for under half, and the others remain unexplained. V, J and clone size are those of that table, while D and trimming were read from the DNA. The sample table holds 180,000 or so clones, of which roughly nine tenths were seen once. Around 9.9% of the sample belongs to the ten largest clones.

CDR1 and CDR2 are drawn from the germline V gene (reference sequence): SEHNR, FQNEAQ. V drops 2 bases and J drops 0 bases, leaving 10 bases in between. The CDR3 goes from the cysteine to the phenylalanine over 15 residues. Solely the CDR3 DNA is kept, with 45 bases framed from the first base. One collaborating source in Seattle enrolled patients during active infection and followed them longitudinally through the course of disease. Each collaborating institution followed its own protocols to collect whole blood in K2EDTA tubes. For TCRbeta analysis, collaborators shipped samples in one of three forms: frozen whole blood, isolated PBMCs, or DNA extracted from either of those sample types. As to this clone: Its antigen target is currently unknown. The input lacks base qualities; no much larger clone sits a single base away.

The V and J segments used are TRBV7-9 and TRBJ1-1; TRBD1 is a weak D gene call, 5 bases matching. Sequenced: peripheral blood. The clonotype was recovered from an older woman with COVID-19, enrolled during active disease. The CDR3 protein is CASSLQRGVNTEAFF. The bases are TGTGCCAGCAGCTTACAAAGGGGCGTGAACACTGAAGCTTTCTTT.